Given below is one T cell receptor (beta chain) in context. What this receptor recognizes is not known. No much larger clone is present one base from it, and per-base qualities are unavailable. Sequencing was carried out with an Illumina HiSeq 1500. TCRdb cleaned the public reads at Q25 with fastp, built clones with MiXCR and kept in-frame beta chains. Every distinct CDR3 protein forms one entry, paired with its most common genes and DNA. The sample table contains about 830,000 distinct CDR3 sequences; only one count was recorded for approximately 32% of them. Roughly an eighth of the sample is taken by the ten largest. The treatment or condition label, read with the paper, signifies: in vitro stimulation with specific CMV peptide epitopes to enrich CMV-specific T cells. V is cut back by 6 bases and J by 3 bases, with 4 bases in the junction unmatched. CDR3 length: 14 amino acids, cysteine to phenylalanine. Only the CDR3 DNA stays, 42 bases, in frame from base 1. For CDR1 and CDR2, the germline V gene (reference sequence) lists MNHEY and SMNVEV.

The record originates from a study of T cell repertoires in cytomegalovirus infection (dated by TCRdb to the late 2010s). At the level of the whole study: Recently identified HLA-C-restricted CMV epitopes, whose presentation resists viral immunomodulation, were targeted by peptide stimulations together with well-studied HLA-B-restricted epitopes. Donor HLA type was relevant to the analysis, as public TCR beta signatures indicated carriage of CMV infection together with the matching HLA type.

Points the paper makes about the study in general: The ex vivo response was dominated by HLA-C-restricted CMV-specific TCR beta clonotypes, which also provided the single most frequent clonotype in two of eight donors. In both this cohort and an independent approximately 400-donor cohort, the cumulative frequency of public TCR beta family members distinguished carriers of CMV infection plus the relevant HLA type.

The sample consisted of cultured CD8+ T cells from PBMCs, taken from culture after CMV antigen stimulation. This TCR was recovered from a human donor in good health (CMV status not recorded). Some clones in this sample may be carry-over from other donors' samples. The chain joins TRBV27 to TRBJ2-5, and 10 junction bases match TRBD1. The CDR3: CASRDRGLEETQYF. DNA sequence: TGTGCCAGCAGGGACAGGGGGTTAGAAGAGACCCAGTACTTC.